This T cell receptor beta chain was identified in a study of glioma-infiltrating T cells after dendritic cell vaccination (dated by TCRdb to about 2016). About the full investigation: The cohort comprised about 15 glioblastoma patients from Phase I and II dendritic cell vaccination trials, 9 newly diagnosed and 6 with recurrent disease. Tumor-infiltrating lymphocyte content was quantified and tumor and blood repertoires were compared in dendritic cell-vaccinated glioblastoma patients by deep sequencing of TCR beta CDR3 regions. The vaccine consisted of monocyte-derived dendritic cells cultured about seven days with IL-4 and GM-CSF, then pulsed overnight with autologous tumor lysate. TCR sequencing metrics, including TIL content and tumor-blood repertoire overlap, were correlated with survival after dendritic cell vaccination. Between the early 2000s and the early 2010s, patients were given autologous tumor lysate-pulsed dendritic cell vaccination. Patients received three intradermal dendritic cell vaccine injections at biweekly intervals in the arm below the axilla. Study-wide findings and limitations: Higher estimated pretreatment TIL content predicted longer time to progression and overall survival after dendritic cell vaccination. No direct relationship between TCR clonality and survival was found, suggesting that a diverse polyclonal response may matter. The response model built on TCR overlap across three groups was characterized as speculative, with prospective validation still needed. The cohort was small and heterogeneous, few patients had complete blood and tumor sets, and even fewer had initial-recurrent tumor pairs.

The CDR3 covers 14 residues, taking in both the cysteine and the phenylalanine. Of the read, only the CDR3 DNA is kept; its 42 bases are in frame from base 1. V sheds 3 bases and J sheds 3 bases, leaving 9 bases between their ends. CDR1 and CDR2, looked up from the germline V gene, are SGHTA and FQGNSA. Turning to this clone: Its specific antigen is unknown. No much larger clonotype is one base removed from it; base qualities were not supplied.

TCRB CDR3 regions were amplified from roughly 1.8 ug genomic DNA, or all available DNA if less, using the immunoSEQ assay. The multiplex PCR relied on 60 forward primers for TCR V beta segments and 13 reverse primers for J beta segments. To estimate reads per starting template, synthetic control templates were spiked into each sample at limiting dilution. Sequencing produced 87 bp reads on the Illumina HiSeq System. The paper's data handling went like this. PCR and sequencing errors were removed by a nearest neighbor algorithm that merged closely related sequences. TCR overlap was defined as the percentage of unique tumor TCR beta sequences that were also present in the same patient's peripheral blood. TCRdb re-hosts the immuneACCESS table, in-frame sequences only. Its copies lack some clones; in the studies checked, an unresolved V gene accounts for under half of them, and the cause for the rest is not known. D and trimming were read from the DNA, whereas the V and J calls and clone size are those reported in that table. For this sample the table gives around 78,000 clones, of which 85% were detected only once. In total, the top ten clones hold 8.5% of the sample.

This specimen's time point label, per the study, means: after dendritic cell vaccination, including at tumor progression/relapse. Selection of patients required sufficient residual fresh-frozen tumor tissue and over two years of available survival data. Although molecular status otherwise differed among the glioblastoma patients, no patient had an isocitrate dehydrogenase mutation. PBMC collection took place before vaccination, two weeks after the third vaccination, and at tumor progression if progression occurred. Genomic DNA was extracted with the Qiagen DNeasy Blood extraction Kit. This clonotype was obtained from a human donor with glioblastoma. Specimen: blood, collected after dendritic cell vaccination. Recombination linked TRBV7-2 to TRBJ1-5; the D gene remains uncertain. The CDR3 has the sequence CASSFSGSNQPQHF. The DNA sequence reads TGTGCCAGCAGCTTTAGCGGATCCAATCAGCCCCAGCATTTT. The entire variable domain, with the stretches around the CDR3 drawn from the reference TRBV7-2 and TRBJ1-5 proteins, is GAGVSQSPSNKVTEKGKDVELRCDPISGHTALYWYRQSLGQGLEFLIYFQGNSAPDKSGLPSDRFSAERTGGSVSTLTIQRTQQEDSAVYLCASSFSGSNQPQHFGDGTRLSIL.